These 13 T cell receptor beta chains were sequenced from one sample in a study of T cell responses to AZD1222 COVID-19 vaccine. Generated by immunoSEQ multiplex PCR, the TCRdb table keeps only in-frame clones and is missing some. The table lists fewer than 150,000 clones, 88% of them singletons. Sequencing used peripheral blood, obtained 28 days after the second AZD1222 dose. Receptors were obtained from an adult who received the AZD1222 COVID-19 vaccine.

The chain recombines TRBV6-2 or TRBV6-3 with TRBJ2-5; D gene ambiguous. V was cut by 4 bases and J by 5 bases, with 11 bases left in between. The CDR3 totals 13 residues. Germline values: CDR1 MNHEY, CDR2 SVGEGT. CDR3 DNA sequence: TGTGCCAGCAGTTGGGCCTATCAGGAGACCCAGTACTTC. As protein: CASSWAYQETQYF.

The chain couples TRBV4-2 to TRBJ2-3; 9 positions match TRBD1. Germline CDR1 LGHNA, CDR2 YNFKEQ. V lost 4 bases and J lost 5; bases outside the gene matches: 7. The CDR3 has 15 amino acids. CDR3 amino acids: CASSPGTGRGDTQYF. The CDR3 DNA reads TGTGCCAGCAGCCCCGGGACAGGGAGGGGAGATACGCAGTATTTT.

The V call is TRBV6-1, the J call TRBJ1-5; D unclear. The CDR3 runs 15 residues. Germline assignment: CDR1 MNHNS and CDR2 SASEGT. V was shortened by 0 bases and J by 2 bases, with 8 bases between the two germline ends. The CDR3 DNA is TGTGCCAGCAGTGAAGCCGGGTACGGCAATCAGCCCCAGCATTTT. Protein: CASSEAGYGNQPQHF.

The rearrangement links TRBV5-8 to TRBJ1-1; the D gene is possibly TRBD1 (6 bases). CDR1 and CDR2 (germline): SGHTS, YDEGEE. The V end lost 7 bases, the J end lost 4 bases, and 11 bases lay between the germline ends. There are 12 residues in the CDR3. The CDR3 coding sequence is TGTGCCAGCGGGGGGCTCGGCACTGAAGCTTTCTTT. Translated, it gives CASGGLGTEAFF.

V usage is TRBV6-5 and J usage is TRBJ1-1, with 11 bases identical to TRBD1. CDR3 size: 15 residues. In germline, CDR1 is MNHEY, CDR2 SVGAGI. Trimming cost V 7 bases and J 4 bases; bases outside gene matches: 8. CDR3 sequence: CASKPGGTGGTEAFF. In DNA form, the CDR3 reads TGTGCCAGCAAGCCCGGGGGGACAGGGGGCACTGAAGCTTTCTTT.

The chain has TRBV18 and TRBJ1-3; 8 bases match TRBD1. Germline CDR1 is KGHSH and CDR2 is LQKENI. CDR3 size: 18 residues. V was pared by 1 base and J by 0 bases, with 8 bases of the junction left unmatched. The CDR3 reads CASSPLPRGLSSGNTIYF. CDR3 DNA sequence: TGTGCCAGCTCACCACTACCCAGGGGGCTCTCCTCTGGAAACACCATATATTTT.

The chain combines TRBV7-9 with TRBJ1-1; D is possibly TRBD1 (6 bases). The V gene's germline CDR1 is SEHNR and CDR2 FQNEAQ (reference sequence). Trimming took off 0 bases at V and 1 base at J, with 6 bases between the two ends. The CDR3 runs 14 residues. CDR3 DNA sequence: TGTGCCAGCAGCTTAGCAGGGGGGAACACTGAAGCTTTCTTT. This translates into CASSLAGGNTEAFF.

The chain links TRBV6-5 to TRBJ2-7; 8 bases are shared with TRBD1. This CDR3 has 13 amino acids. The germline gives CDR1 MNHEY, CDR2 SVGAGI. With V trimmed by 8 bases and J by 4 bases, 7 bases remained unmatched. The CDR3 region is CASRTGQYYEQYF. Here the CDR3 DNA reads TGTGCCAGCCGGACAGGGCAATATTACGAGCAGTACTTC.

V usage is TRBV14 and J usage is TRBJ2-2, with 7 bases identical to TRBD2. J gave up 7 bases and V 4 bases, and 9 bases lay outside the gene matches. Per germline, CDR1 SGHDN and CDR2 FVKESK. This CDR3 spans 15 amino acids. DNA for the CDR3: TGTGCCAGCAGCCCTGTGGGAGGGGTCCTCGGGGAGCTGTTTTTT. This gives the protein CASSPVGGVLGELFF.

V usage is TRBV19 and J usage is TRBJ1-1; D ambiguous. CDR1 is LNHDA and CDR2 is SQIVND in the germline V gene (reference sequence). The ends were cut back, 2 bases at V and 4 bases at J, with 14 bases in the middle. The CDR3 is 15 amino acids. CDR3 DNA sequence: TGTGCCAGTAGTATATGGCGGGCGTCGGGCACTGAAGCTTTCTTT. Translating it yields CASSIWRASGTEAFF. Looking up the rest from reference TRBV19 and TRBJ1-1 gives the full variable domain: DGGITQSPKYLFRKEGQNVTLSCEQNLNHDAMYWYRQDPGQGLRLIYYSQIVNDFQKGDIAEGYSVSREKKESFPLTVTSAQKNPTAFYLCASSIWRASGTEAFFGQGTRLTVV.

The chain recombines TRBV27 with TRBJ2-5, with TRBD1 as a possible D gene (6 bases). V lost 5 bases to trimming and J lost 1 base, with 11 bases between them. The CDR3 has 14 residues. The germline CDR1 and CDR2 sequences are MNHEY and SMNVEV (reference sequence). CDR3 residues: CASSPRDIQETQYF. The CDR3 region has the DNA TGTGCCAGCAGTCCCCGGGACATCCAAGAGACCCAGTACTTC.

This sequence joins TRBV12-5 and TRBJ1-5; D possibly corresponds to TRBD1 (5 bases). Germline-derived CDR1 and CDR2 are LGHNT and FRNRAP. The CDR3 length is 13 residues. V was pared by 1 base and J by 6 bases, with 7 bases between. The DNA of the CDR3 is TGTGCTAGTGGTTTGGCAACAGGTCAGCCCCAGCATTTT. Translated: CASGLATGQPQHF.

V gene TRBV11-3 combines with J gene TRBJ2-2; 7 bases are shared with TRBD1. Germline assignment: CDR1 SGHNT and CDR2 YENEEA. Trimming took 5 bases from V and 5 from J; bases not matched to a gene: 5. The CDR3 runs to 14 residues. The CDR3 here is CASSRPTGTGELFF. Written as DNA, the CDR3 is TGTGCCAGCAGCCGCCCGACAGGGACCGGGGAGCTGTTTTTT.